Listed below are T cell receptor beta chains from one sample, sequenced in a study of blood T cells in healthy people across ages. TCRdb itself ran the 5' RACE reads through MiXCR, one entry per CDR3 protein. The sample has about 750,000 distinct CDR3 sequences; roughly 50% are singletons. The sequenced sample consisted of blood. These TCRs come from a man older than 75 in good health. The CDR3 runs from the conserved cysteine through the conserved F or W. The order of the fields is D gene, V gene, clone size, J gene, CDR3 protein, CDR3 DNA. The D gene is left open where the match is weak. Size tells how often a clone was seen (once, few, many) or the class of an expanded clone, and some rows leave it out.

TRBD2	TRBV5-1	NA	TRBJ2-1	CASSLLQTSGRALGTNEQFF	TGCGCCAGCAGCTTACTACAGACCAGCGGGAGGGCCTTGGGGACAAATGAGCAGTTCTTC
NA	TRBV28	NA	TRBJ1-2	CASSTPPLVYGYTF	TGTGCCAGCAGCACTCCCCCCCTGGTCTATGGCTACACCTTC
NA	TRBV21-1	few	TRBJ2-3	CASSPEERGEDDTQYF	TGTGCCAGCAGCCCAGAGGAGCGGGGGGAGGATGATACGCAGTATTTT
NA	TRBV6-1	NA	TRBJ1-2	CASRSRPGGYTF	TGTGCCAGCCGATCGCGACCCGGCGGCTACACCTTC
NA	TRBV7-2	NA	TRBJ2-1	CASSLARLEQFF	TGTGCCAGCAGCTTAGCACGTCTTGAGCAGTTCTTC
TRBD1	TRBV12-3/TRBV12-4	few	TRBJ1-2	CASSIQGAPLYGYTF	TGTGCCAGCAGTATACAGGGGGCTCCCCTCTATGGCTACACCTTC
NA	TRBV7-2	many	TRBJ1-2	CASSSRSTSYTF	TGTGCCAGCAGCTCACGATCTACTAGCTACACCTTC
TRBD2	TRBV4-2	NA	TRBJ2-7	CASSQDPPGLAGYDYEQYF	TGTGCCAGCAGCCAAGACCCCCCAGGGCTAGCGGGTTATGACTACGAGCAGTACTTC
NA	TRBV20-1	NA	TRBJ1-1	CSARKIISEAFF	TGCAGTGCAAGGAAGATTATATCTGAAGCTTTCTTT
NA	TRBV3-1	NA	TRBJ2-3	CASSQGSLPTQYF	TGTGCCAGCAGCCAAGGTTCTCTCCCAACGCAGTATTTT
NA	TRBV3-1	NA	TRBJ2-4	CASSQDSREMYF	TGTGCCAGCAGCCAAGATTCCCGGGAGATGTACTTC
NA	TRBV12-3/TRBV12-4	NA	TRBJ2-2	CASSEPGNTGELFF	TGTGCCAGCAGTGAACCCGGGAACACCGGGGAGCTGTTTTTT
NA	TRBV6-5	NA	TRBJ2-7	CASSRRADYEQYF	TGTGCCAGCAGCCGCCGGGCAGACTACGAGCAGTACTTC
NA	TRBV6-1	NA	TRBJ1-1	CASNRDEGLNTEAFF	TGTGCCAGCAACCGGGACGAGGGGCTGAACACTGAAGCTTTCTTT
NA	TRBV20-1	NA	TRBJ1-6	CSASREHNSPLHF	TGCAGTGCTAGCAGAGAACATAATTCACCCCTCCACTTT
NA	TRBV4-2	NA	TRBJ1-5	CASSQDLEWGNQPQHF	TGTGCCAGCAGCCAAGATCTAGAGTGGGGCAATCAGCCCCAGCATTTT
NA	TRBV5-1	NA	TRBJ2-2	CASSFGTSTGELFF	TGCGCCAGCAGCTTCGGGACGAGCACCGGGGAGCTGTTTTTT
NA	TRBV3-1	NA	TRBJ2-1	CASSFDWRSSYNEQFF	TGTGCCAGCAGCTTCGACTGGAGGAGTTCCTACAATGAGCAGTTCTTC
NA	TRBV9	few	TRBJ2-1	CASSVANGPYNEQFF	TGTGCCAGCAGCGTAGCGAACGGCCCGTACAATGAGCAGTTCTTC
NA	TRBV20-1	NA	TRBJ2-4	CSASPGWAKNIQYF	TGCAGTGCTAGCCCAGGGTGGGCCAAAAACATTCAGTACTTC
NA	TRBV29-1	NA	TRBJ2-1	CPFLLTNEQFF	TGCCCCTTTCTCCTCACTAATGAGCAGTTCTTC
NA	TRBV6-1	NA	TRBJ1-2	CASSEAPQGGSYTF	TGTGCCAGCAGTGAAGCGCCCCAGGGTGGGAGCTACACCTTC
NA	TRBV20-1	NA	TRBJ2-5	CSGFEQGRETQYF	TGCAGTGGGTTCGAACAGGGTCGAGAGACCCAGTACTTC
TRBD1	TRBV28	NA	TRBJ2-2	CASSRDSHTGELFF	TGTGCCAGCAGCCGGGACAGTCACACCGGGGAGCTGTTTTTT
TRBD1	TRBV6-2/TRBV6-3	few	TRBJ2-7	CASSEDRDDYEQYF	TGTGCCAGCAGCGAAGACAGGGACGACTACGAGCAGTACTTC
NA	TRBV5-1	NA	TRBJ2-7	CASSLESQRRGNEQYF	TGCGCCAGCAGCTTAGAGTCCCAGCGGAGGGGGAACGAGCAGTACTTC
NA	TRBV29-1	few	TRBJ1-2	CSVVGGSVYGYTF	TGCAGCGTTGTTGGGGGTAGTGTCTATGGCTACACCTTC
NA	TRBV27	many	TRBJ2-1	CASSRRLDNNEQFF	TGTGCCAGCAGTCGGCGACTTGACAACAATGAGCAGTTCTTC
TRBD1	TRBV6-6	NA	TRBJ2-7	CAGSLDRGSYEQYF	TGTGCCGGCAGTCTCGACAGGGGATCTTACGAGCAGTACTTC
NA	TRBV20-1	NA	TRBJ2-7	CSASPDGGAEYEQYF	TGCAGTGCTAGCCCCGACGGGGGCGCAGAATACGAGCAGTACTTC
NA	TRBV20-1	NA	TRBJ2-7	CSAGGGTGVNEQYF	TGCAGTGCTGGAGGTGGAACGGGGGTTAACGAGCAGTACTTC
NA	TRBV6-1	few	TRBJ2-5	CASRPTGSGETQYF	TGTGCCAGCAGGCCAACAGGGTCGGGGGAGACCCAGTACTTC
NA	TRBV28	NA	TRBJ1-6	CASSPGYSSSYNSPLHF	TGCGCCAGCAGTCCGGGATACAGCAGCTCCTATAATTCACCCCTCCACTTT
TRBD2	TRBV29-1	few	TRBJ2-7	CSVGGTSGNEQYF	TGCAGCGTTGGGGGGACTAGCGGGAACGAGCAGTACTTC
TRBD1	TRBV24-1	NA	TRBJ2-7	CATSDPGTGANEQYF	TGTGCCACCAGTGACCCGGGGACAGGGGCCAACGAGCAGTACTTC
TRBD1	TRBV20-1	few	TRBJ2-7	CSALDRVWSYEQYF	TGCAGTGCACTCGACAGGGTTTGGTCCTACGAGCAGTACTTC
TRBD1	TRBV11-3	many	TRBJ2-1	CASSLGTGNEQFF	TGTGCCAGCAGCTTAGGGACAGGCAATGAGCAGTTCTTC
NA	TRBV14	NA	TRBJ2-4	CASSQDRTGLLNIQYF	TGTGCCAGCAGCCAAGATCGCACCGGTCTGTTAAACATTCAGTACTTC
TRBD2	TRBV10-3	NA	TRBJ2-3	CAITRGGLAGGPGTDTQYF	TGTGCCATCACGCGTGGGGGACTAGCGGGAGGGCCAGGAACAGATACGCAGTATTTT
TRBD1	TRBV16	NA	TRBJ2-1	CASSRRTGMDEQFF	TGTGCCAGCAGCCGCCGGACAGGGATGGATGAGCAGTTCTTC
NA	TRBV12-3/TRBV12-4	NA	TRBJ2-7	CASSFGGNTYEQYF	TGTGCCAGCAGTTTCGGGGGCAACACCTACGAGCAGTACTTC
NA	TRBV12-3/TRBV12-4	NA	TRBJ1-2	CASSETVQYYGYTF	TGTGCCAGCAGTGAAACTGTGCAGTACTATGGCTACACCTTC